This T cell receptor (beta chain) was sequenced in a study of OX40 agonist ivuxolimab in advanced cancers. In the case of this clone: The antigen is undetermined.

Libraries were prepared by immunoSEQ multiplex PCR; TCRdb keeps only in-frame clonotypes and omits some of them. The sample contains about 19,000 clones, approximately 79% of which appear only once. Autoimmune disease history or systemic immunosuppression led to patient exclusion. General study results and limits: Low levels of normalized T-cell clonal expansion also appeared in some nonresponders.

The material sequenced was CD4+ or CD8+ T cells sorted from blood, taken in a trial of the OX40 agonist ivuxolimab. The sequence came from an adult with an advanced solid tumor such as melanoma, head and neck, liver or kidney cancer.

The chain's CDR3 is CASSSRTGGIVQYF. The CDR3 DNA sequence: TGTGCCAGCAGCTCTCGGACAGGGGGCATCGTGCAGTACTTC. The rearrangement joins TRBV7-6 to TRBJ2-7; the match to TRBD1 covers 11 bases. The CDR3 is 14 amino acids. Germline values: CDR1 SGHVS, CDR2 FNYEAQ. Trimming took 4 bases from V and 9 from J; bases not matched to a gene: 8.